This T cell receptor (beta chain) was profiled in a study of blood T cells in healthy people across ages. A few counts support this clonotype. A read error may account for a junction end that differs from germline. The germline gives CDR1 KGHDR, CDR2 SFDVKD. This CDR3 region has 13 residues. Primers used in a second PCR of about 6 to 11 cycles were a sample-barcoded 5' primer and a J-beta primer mix. TCRdb itself ran the 5' RACE reads through MiXCR, one entry per CDR3 protein. Altogether 600,000 to 900,000 distinct CDR3 sequences are present, 25% to 30% being singletons, with the ten largest covering under 3%. These records were also assigned to another study, of T cells of mothers and their children. That source reports: Researchers report slightly higher, though non-significant, overlap in related mother-child pairs than in unrelated pairs.

The specimen was blood. The receptor's source is a boy between 10 and 17 years old in good health. V is TRBV24-1 and J is TRBJ2-2; possible D gene TRBD2, 7 bases. The CDR3 nucleotides are TGTGCCACCGGGACGGGGGGCACCGGGGAGCCGTTTTTT. It specifies CATGTGGTGEPFF.